The 14 T cell receptor beta chains presented below share a single source sample, sequenced in a study of cytomegalovirus exposure and HLA in healthy donors. PCR primers comprised 60 Vbeta and 13 Jbeta primers. TCRdb's table, derived via immunoSEQ multiplex PCR, lists solely in-frame clones and lacks some. Altogether approximately 170,000 clones are present, around three quarters being singletons, with the ten largest covering roughly 1.6%. The sequenced sample was PBMCs. The receptors originated from a young woman in good health and CMV-seronegative.

CDR3: CASSPGGSSYEQYF. CDR3 bases: TGTGCCAGCAGCCCGGGCGGGAGCTCCTACGAGCAGTACTTC. The V call is TRBV6-6, the J call TRBJ2-7; 7 bases are a match to TRBD2. This CDR3 has 14 amino acids. V lost 6 bases and J lost 0; bases outside the gene matches: 5. CDR1 is MNHNY and CDR2 is SVGAGI in the germline V gene (reference sequence).

In its sample, this clone was seen once. The chain recombines TRBV5-4 with TRBJ2-1, with 9 bases that match TRBD2. The CDR3 loop spans 15 amino acids. Germline V gives CDR1 SGHNT, CDR2 YYREEE (reference sequence). The V segment lost 4 bases and the J segment 6 bases; nucleotides outside the gene matches: 8. CDR3 sequence: CASSPPGLASNEQFF. The CDR3 bases are TGTGCCAGCAGCCCTCCGGGACTAGCATCCAATGAGCAGTTCTTC.

The chain carries TRBV7-9 and TRBJ2-3; 9 nucleotides line up with TRBD2. Germline V CDR1 and CDR2: SEHNR, FQNEAQ (reference sequence). V shed 2 bases and J 2 bases; nucleotides not matched to a gene: 8. The length of the CDR3 is 17 residues. The CDR3 loop reads CASSLTSASGATDTQYF. The CDR3 DNA is TGTGCCAGCAGCTTAACTAGTGCTAGCGGGGCCACAGATACGCAGTATTTT.

J is TRBJ1-5 and V is TRBV19; TRBD1 matches 12 bases. The CDR3 length is 14 residues. Trimming at V came to 5 bases and at J to 9 bases, leaving 5 bases not matched to a gene. Germline CDR1 LNHDA, CDR2 SQIVND (reference sequence). CDR3 sequence: CASSGTGGLRPQHF. The CDR3 nucleotides read TGTGCCAGTAGTGGGACAGGGGGCTTGCGGCCCCAGCATTTT.

The V gene is TRBV10-3, the J gene TRBJ2-7, with a possible D match to TRBD1 (6 bases). CDR3 length: 14 amino acids. The ends were cut back, 10 bases at V and 6 bases at J, with 22 bases in the middle. Germline CDR1 reads ENHRY; CDR2 reads SYGVKD. Here the CDR3 reads CATVNAGVVVEQYF. The DNA of the CDR3 is TGTGCCACCGTTAATGCAGGGGTAGTGGTCGAGCAGTACTTC.

The rearrangement joins TRBV18 to TRBJ2-3; D remains ambiguous. The CDR3 loop spans 15 amino acids. Germline V gene sequence: CDR1 KGHSH, CDR2 LQKENI. The V gene lost 0 bases and the J gene lost 5 bases, with 12 bases spanning the gap. The CDR3 DNA follows: TGTGCCAGCTCACCACCGGTCGGCCCAGGAGATACGCAGTATTTT. The encoded protein is CASSPPVGPGDTQYF.

V and J are TRBV9 and TRBJ2-1, with 7 bases fitting TRBD2. The trim removed 3 bases at V and 0 bases at J, leaving 6 bases unmatched. The CDR3 sequence is 16 residues long. Looked up from germline, CDR1 is SGDLS and CDR2 is YYNGEE. CDR3 in DNA: TGTGCCAGCAGCGGACGACAGCGGGACTCCTACAATGAGCAGTTCTTC. Encoded protein: CASSGRQRDSYNEQFF. The full variable domain, completed using reference TRBV9 and TRBJ2-1, is DSGVTQTPKHLITATGQRVTLRCSPRSGDLSVYWYQQSLDQGLQFLIQYYNGEERAKGNILERFSAQQFPDLHSELNLSSLELGDSALYFCASSGRQRDSYNEQFFGPGTRLTVL.

A note on this clone: This same CDR3 is encoded by further DNA sequences in the sample. V is TRBV27 and J is TRBJ1-2; D is possibly TRBD1 (5 bases). The germline V gene has CDR1 MNHEY and CDR2 SMNVEV (reference sequence). The CDR3 is 14 amino acids. Trimming left V 2 bases short and J 0 bases short, with 7 bases between. The CDR3 loop reads CASSLTGANYGYTF. The DNA for the CDR3 is TGTGCCAGCAGTTTAACGGGGGCTAACTATGGCTACACCTTC.

The chain joins TRBV5-6 to TRBJ1-6; 7 nucleotides match TRBD1. The germline V gene has CDR1 SGHDT and CDR2 YYEEEE. The CDR3 spans 14 residues. Trimming removed 1 base from V and 6 bases from J; junction bases left unmatched: 1. The CDR3 reads CASSLYRGNSPLHF. The CDR3, as DNA: TGTGCCAGCAGCTTGTACAGGGGTAATTCACCCCTCCACTTT.

The genes are TRBV19 and TRBJ1-5; 8 bases align to TRBD1. The V gene end was trimmed by 6 bases and the J gene end by 2 bases; junction bases not matched to a gene: 6. CDR3 length equals 15 residues. CDR1 is LNHDA and CDR2 is SQIVND in the germline V gene (reference sequence). CDR3 sequence: CASRSTGDGNQPQHF. DNA for the CDR3: TGTGCCAGTAGGTCGACAGGGGATGGCAATCAGCCCCAGCATTTT. Drawing the rest from reference TRBV19 and TRBJ1-5, the complete variable domain is DGGITQSPKYLFRKEGQNVTLSCEQNLNHDAMYWYRQDPGQGLRLIYYSQIVNDFQKGDIAEGYSVSREKKESFPLTVTSAQKNPTAFYLCASRSTGDGNQPQHFGDGTRLSIL.

The chain links TRBV5-1 to TRBJ1-5; no reliable D call. The V gene's germline CDR1 is SGHRS and CDR2 YFSETQ. The CDR3 consists of 12 residues. With 7 bases removed from V and 4 bases from J, the gap between germline ends came to 9 bases. The CDR3 DNA is TGCGCCAGCCTAGAGGGAAATCAGCCCCAGCATTTT. Amino acids: CASLEGNQPQHF.

V gene TRBV5-8 combines with J gene TRBJ2-3, with TRBD1 as a possible D gene (6 bases). The CDR3 is 15 amino acids. CDR1 and CDR2 (germline): SGHTS, YDEGEE. V was pared by 0 bases and J by 1 base, with 9 bases between. The CDR3 loop is CASSLEQGGTDTQYF. CDR3 nucleotide sequence: TGTGCCAGCAGCTTGGAACAGGGCGGCACAGATACGCAGTATTTT.

The count of this clone is one. The chain employs TRBV6-5 and TRBJ1-1, with a tentative D call TRBD1 (5 bases). The V end lost 2 bases, the J end lost 8 bases, and 15 bases lay between the germline ends. The CDR3 contains 14 residues. Germline CDR1 is MNHEY and CDR2 is SVGAGI. CDR3 in DNA: TGTGCCAGCAGTTACCGAGGCGGGACTATAGAAGCTTTCTTT. Translating gives CASSYRGGTIEAFF.

The rearrangement links TRBV6-4 to TRBJ1-6; 9 nucleotides align to TRBD1. V trimming: 8 bases; J trimming: 10 bases; junction bases outside the gene matches: 9. There are 14 residues in the CDR3. Germline values: CDR1 MRHNA, CDR2 SNTAGT. In DNA form, the CDR3 reads TGTGCCAGCCGAGGACAGGGGCTTTGGTCACCCCTCCACTTT. It is translated as CASRGQGLWSPLHF.